The rows below give T cell receptor beta chains drawn from one sample of a study of cytomegalovirus exposure and HLA in healthy donors. Method: immunoSEQ multiplex PCR; TCRdb's copy keeps in-frame clones and lacks some. This sample contains approximately 120,000 clones. The sample consisted of PBMCs. All receptors come from a woman aged 55-75 years in good health and CMV-seronegative. Each CDR3 is given with its conserved first and last residue. The order of the fields is V gene, J gene, D gene, CDR3 DNA, CDR3 protein. A D gene is named only where the DNA matches it firmly.

TRBV5-1	TRBJ2-7	.	TGCGCCAGCCATGTCGGGGACTACGAGCAGTACTTC	CASHVGDYEQYF
TRBV28	TRBJ1-5	.	TGTGCCAGCACCTCCCGTAGCAATCAGCCCCAGCATTTT	CASTSRSNQPQHF
TRBV4-2	TRBJ2-5	TRBD2	TGTGCCAGCAGCCAAGTTCCCCTCACTAGCGGGGGCGGAGAGACCCAGTACTTC	CASSQVPLTSGGGETQYF
TRBV7-9	TRBJ1-1	.	TGTGCCAGCAGCTTATCCAGGCTGAACACTGAAGCTTTCTTT	CASSLSRLNTEAFF
TRBV9	TRBJ2-5	TRBD1	TGTGCCAGCAGCGCGGACAGGCAAGAGACCCAGTACTTC	CASSADRQETQYF
TRBV6-1	TRBJ1-6	TRBD1	TGTGCCAGCAGTGAGAACCTCCAGGGGGCCGGTAATTCACCCCTCCACTTT	CASSENLQGAGNSPLHF
TRBV4-1	TRBJ1-1	.	TGCGCCAGCAGCCAAGGGGTAGAGAGGGCTTTCTTT	CASSQGVERAFF
TRBV5-6	TRBJ1-1	TRBD1	TGTGCCAGCAGCTTGCGGCAGGGGGCGGGGAACACTGAAGCTTTCTTT	CASSLRQGAGNTEAFF
TRBV7-5	TRBJ2-1	.	TGTGCCAGAAGCCCCCGGACTAGCGGGAGAACGCTTAATGAGCAGTTCTTC	CARSPRTSGRTLNEQFF
TRBV11-3	TRBJ2-7	.	TGTGCCAGCCGGGACGGCAGAGGAGGGGAGCAGTACTTC	CASRDGRGGEQYF
TRBV7-3	TRBJ2-5	TRBD1	TGTGCCAGCAGCTTAAGAAGGGGGCTCGAGGAGACCCAGTACTTC	CASSLRRGLEETQYF
TRBV6-5	TRBJ1-6	.	TGTGCCAGCAGTTACGTAAATTCACCCCTCCACTTT	CASSYVNSPLHF